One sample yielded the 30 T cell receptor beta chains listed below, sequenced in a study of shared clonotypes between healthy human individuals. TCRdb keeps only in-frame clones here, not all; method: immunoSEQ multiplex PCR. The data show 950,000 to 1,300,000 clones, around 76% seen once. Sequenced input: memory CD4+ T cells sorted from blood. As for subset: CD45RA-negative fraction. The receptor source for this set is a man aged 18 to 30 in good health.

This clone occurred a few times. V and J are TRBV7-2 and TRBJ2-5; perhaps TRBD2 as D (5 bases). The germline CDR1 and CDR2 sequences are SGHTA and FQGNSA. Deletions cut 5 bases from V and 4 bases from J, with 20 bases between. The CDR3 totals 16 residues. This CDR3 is CASSPSGSALGETQYF. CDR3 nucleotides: TGTGCCAGCAGCCCTTCGGGAAGCGCCCTGGGAGAGACCCAGTACTTC.

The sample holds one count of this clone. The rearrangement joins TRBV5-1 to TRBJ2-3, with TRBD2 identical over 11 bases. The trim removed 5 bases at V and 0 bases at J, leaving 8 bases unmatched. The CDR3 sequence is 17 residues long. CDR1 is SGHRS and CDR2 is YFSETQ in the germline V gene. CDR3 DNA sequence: TGCGCCAGCAGGAGACTAGCGGGGCCCACTAGCACAGATACGCAGTATTTT. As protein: CASRRLAGPTSTDTQYF. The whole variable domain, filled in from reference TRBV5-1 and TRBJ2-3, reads KAGVTQTPRYLIKTRGQQVTLSCSPISGHRSVSWYQQTPGQGLQFLFEYFSETQRNKGNFPGRFSGRQFSNSRSEMNVSTLELGDSALYLCASRRLAGPTSTDTQYFGPGTRLTVL.

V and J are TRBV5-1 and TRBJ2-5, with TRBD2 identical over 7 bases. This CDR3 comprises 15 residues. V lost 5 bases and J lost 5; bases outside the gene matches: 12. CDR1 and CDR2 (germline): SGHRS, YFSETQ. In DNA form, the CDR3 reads TGCGCCAGCAGGGGGGGACTGCGGGAGTTGGAGACCCAGTACTTC. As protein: CASRGGLRELETQYF.

The CDR3 here is CASSQIQGAKYEQYF. CDR3 DNA sequence: TGTGCCAGCAGCCAGATCCAGGGGGCGAAATACGAGCAGTACTTC. The V gene is TRBV7-8, the J gene TRBJ2-7, with 8 bases fitting TRBD1. This CDR3 is 15 amino acids long. The V segment lost 5 bases and the J segment 4 bases; nucleotides outside the gene matches: 10. CDR1 and CDR2 (germline): SGHVS, FQNEAQ.

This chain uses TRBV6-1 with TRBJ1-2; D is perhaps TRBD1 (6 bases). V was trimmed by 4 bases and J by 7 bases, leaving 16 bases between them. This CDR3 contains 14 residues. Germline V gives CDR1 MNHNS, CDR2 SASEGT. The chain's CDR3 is CASSVAGEGSGYTF. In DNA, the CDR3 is TGTGCCAGCAGTGTTGCAGGGGAAGGCAGTGGCTACACCTTC.

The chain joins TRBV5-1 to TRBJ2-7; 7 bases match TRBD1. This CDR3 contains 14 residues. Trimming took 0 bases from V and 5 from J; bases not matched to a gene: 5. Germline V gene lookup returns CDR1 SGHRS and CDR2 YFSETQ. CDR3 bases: TGCGCCAGCAGCTTGGCTAGGGGGCCCCACGAGCAGTACTTC. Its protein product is CASSLARGPHEQYF.

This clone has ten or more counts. CDR3 sequence (DNA): TGTGCCAGCAGCTTGGGTGGACAGGTCATCGGGGAGCTGTTTTTT. Translated: CASSLGGQVIGELFF. This chain connects TRBV5-4 to TRBJ2-2, with 7 bases matching TRBD1. Trimming took 0 bases from V and 7 from J; bases not matched to a gene: 6. Germline V gives CDR1 SGHNT, CDR2 YYREEE (reference sequence). CDR3 length: 15 residues.

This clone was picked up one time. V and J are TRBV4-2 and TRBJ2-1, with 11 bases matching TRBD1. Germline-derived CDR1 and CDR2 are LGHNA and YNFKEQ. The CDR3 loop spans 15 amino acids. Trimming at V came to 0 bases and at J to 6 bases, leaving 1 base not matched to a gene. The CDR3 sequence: CASSQEGQGVNEQFF. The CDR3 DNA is TGTGCCAGCAGCCAAGAGGGACAGGGGGTCAATGAGCAGTTCTTC.

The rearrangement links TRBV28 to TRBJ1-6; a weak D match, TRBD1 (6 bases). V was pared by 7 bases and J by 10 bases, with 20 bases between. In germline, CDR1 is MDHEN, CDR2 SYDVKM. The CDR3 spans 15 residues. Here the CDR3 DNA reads TGTGCCAGCATAACCAACACGGACAGAACCTCACCCCTCCACTTT. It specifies CASITNTDRTSPLHF.

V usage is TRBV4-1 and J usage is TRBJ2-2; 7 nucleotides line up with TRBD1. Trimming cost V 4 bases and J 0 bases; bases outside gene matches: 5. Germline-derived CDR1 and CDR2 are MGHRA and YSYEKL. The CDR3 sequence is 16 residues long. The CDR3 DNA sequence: TGCGCCAGCAGCCCAGCCGGGACAGCGAACACCGGGGAGCTGTTTTTT. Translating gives CASSPAGTANTGELFF.

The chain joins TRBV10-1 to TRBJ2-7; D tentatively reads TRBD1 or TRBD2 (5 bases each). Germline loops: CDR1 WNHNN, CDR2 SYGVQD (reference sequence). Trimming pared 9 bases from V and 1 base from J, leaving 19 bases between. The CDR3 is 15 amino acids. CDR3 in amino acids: CASRYSDEGSYEQYF. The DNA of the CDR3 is TGCGCCAGTCGCTATAGTGATGAGGGGTCCTACGAGCAGTACTTC.

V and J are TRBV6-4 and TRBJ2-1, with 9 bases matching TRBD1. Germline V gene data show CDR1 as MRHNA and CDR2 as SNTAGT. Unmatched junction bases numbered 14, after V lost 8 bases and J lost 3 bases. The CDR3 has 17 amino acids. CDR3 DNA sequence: TGTGCCAGCCTATTACGGTTCAGGACAGGGGACTACAATGAGCAGTTCTTC. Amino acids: CASLLRFRTGDYNEQFF.

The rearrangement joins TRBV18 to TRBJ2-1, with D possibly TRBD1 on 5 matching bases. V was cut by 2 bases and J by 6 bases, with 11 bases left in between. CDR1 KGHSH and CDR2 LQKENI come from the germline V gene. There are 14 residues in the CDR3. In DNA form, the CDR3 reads TGTGCCAGCTCACCAATGCAGGGCCCCAATGAGCAGTTCTTC. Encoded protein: CASSPMQGPNEQFF.

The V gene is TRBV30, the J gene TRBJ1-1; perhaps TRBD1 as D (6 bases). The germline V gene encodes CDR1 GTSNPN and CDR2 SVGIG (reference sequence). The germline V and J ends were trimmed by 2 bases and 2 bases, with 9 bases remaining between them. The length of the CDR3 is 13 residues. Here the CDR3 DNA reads TGTGCCTGGAGTACAGGGATAAACACTGAAGCTTTCTTT. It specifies CAWSTGINTEAFF.

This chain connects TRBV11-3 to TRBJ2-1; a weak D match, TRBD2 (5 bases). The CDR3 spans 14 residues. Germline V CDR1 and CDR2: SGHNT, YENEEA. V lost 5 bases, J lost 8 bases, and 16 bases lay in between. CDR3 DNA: TGTGCCAGCAGCCTTCCGGGAATGGGTCATGAGCAGTTCTTC. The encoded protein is CASSLPGMGHEQFF.

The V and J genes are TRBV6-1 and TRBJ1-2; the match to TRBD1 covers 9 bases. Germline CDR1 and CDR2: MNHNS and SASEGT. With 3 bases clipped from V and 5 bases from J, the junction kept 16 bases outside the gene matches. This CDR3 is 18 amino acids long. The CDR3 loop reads CASSETYSGTGIWYGYTF. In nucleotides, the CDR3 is TGTGCCAGCAGTGAGACTTACTCCGGGACAGGGATATGGTATGGCTACACCTTC.

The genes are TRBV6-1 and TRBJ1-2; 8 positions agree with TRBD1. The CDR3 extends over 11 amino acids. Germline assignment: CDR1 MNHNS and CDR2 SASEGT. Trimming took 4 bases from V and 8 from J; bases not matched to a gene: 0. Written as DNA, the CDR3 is TGTGCCAGCAGTGGACAGGGGGGCTACACCTTC. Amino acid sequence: CASSGQGGYTF.

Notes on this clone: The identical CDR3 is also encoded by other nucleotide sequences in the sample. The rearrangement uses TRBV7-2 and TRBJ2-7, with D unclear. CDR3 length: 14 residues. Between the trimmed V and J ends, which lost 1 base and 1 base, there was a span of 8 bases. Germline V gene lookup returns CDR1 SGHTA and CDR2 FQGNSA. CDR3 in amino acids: CASSLGVGSYEQYF. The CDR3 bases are TGTGCCAGCAGCTTAGGGGTCGGTTCCTACGAGCAGTACTTC.

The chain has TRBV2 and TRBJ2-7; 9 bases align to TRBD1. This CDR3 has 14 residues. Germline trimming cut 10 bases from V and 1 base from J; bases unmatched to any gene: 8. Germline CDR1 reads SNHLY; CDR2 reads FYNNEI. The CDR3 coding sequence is TGTGCCACCCGACAGGGGGAATGGTCCTACGAGCAGTACTTC. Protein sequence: CATRQGEWSYEQYF.

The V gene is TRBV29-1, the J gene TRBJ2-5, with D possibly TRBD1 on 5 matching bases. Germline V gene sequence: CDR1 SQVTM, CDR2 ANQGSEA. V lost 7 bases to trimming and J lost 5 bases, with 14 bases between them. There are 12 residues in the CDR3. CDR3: CSAQGFGETQYF. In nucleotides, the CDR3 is TGCAGCGCCCAGGGATTTGGGGAGACCCAGTACTTC.

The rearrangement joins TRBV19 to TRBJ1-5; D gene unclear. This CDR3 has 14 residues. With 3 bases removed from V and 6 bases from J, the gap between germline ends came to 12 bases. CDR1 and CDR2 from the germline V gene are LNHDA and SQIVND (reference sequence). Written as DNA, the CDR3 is TGTGCCAGTAGTATCCTGGAGTTAGGTCAGCCCCAGCATTTT. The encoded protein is CASSILELGQPQHF.

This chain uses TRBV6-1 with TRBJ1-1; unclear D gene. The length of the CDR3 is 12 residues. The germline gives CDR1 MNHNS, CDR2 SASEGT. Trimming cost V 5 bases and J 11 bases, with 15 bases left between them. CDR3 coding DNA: TGTGCCAGCAGTAAGGTGGTGACGGACGCTTTCTTT. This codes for CASSKVVTDAFF.

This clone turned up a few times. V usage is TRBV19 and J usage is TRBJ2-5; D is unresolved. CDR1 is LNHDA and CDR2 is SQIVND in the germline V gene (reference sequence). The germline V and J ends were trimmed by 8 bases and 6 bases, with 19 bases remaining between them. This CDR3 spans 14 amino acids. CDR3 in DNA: TGTGCCAGTGGGCCCACCGACGTTGCACAGACCCAGTACTTC. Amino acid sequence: CASGPTDVAQTQYF. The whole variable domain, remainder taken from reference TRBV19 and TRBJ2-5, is DGGITQSPKYLFRKEGQNVTLSCEQNLNHDAMYWYRQDPGQGLRLIYYSQIVNDFQKGDIAEGYSVSREKKESFPLTVTSAQKNPTAFYLCASGPTDVAQTQYFGPGTRLLVL.

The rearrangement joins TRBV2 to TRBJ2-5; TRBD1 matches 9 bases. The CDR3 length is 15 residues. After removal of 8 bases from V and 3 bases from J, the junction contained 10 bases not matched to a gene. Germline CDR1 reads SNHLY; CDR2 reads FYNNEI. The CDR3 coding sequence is TGTGCCAGCGGGAATGAACAGGGGGCCAAAGAGACCCAGTACTTC. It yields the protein CASGNEQGAKETQYF.

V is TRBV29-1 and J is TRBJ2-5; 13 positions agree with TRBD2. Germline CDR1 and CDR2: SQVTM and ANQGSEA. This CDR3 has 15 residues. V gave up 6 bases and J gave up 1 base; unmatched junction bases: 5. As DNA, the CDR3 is TGCAGCGTGGCACTAGCGGGGGGGCTCCAAGAGACCCAGTACTTC. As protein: CSVALAGGLQETQYF.

CDR3 sequence: CASSSSGIGGYGYTF. The CDR3 coding sequence is TGCGCCAGCAGCTCAAGTGGAATTGGGGGTTATGGCTACACCTTC. The chain recombines TRBV4-3 with TRBJ1-2, with D possibly TRBD1 on 5 matching bases. The CDR3 has 15 amino acids. V was cut by 5 bases and J by 5 bases, with 18 bases left in between. Germline-derived CDR1 and CDR2 are LGHNA and YSLEER.

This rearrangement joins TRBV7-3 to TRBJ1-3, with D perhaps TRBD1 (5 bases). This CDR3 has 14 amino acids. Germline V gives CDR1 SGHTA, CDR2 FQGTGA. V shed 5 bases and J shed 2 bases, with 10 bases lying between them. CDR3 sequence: CASSLSGPGNTIYF. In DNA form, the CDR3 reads TGTGCCAGCAGCCTCTCGGGGCCTGGAAACACCATATATTTT.

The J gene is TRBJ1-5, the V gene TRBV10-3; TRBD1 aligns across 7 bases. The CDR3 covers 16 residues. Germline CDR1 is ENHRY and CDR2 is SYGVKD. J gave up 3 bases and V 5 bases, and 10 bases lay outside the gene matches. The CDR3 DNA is TGTGCCATCAGTACCCCCACGGACAGGCCCAATCAGCCCCAGCATTTT. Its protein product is CAISTPTDRPNQPQHF.

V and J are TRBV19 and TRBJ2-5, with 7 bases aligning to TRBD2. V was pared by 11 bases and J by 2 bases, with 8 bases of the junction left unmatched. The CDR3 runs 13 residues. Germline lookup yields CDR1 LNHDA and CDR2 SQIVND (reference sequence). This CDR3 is CAAGRGTQETQYF. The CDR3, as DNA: TGTGCCGCCGGGCGGGGGACTCAAGAGACCCAGTACTTC.

The CDR3 DNA is TGCGCCAGCAGCTTGGGCGGGCAACAGCAAGAGACCCAGTACTTC. Its translation is CASSLGGQQQETQYF. The V and J genes are TRBV5-1 and TRBJ2-5, with D perhaps matching TRBD2 (5 bases). The CDR3 has 15 amino acids. The germline V gene encodes CDR1 SGHRS and CDR2 YFSETQ. V dropped 0 bases and J dropped 2 bases, with 11 bases sitting between them.